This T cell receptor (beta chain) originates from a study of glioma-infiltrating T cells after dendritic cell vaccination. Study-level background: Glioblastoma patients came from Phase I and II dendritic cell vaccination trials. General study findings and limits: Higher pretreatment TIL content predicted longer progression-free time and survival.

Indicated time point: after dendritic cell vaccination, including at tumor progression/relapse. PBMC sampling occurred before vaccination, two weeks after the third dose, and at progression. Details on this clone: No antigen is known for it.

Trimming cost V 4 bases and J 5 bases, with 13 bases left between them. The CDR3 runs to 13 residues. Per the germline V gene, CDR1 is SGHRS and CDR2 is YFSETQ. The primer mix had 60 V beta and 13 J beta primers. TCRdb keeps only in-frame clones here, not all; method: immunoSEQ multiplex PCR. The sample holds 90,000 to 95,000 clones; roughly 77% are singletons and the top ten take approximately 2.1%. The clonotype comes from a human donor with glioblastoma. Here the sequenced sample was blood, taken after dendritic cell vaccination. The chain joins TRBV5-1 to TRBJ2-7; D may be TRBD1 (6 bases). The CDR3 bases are TGCGCCAGCAGCCTGGGGGCGCGGGACGAGCAGTACTTC. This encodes CASSLGARDEQYF.